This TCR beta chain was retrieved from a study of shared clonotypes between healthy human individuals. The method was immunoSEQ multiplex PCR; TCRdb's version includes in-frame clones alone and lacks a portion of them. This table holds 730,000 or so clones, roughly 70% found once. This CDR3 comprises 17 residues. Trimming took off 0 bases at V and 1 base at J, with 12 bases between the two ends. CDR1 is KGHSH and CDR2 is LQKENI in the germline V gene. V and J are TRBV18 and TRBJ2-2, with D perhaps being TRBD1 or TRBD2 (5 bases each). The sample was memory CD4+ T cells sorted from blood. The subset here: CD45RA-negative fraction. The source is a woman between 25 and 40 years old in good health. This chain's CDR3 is CASSPPRGGLNTGELFF. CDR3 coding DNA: TGTGCCAGCTCACCACCGCGTGGGGGTTTGAACACCGGGGAGCTGTTTTTT.